This T cell receptor (beta chain) is from a study of blood T cell repertoires in COVID-19. Study in general: The samples span acute and convalescent COVID-19 from the United States, Italy and Spain. The analysed material was cDNA or gDNA that came from T cells, B-cell-depleted T cells, or PBMCs.

With 9 bases clipped from V and 6 bases from J, the junction kept 19 bases outside the gene matches. Germline V gene lookup returns CDR1 LNHDA and CDR2 SQIVND (reference sequence). This CDR3 is built from 19 residues. The data were produced by immunoSEQ multiplex PCR, yet TCRdb's version contains in-frame clones alone and is incomplete. The sample carries about 120,000 clones, 75% to 90% recorded once. The TCR originated in a man in his sixties or seventies with active or convalescent COVID-19. Sequenced sample: peripheral blood. This rearrangement joins TRBV19 to TRBJ2-6; 11 bases are shared with TRBD2. The CDR3 loop reads CASTRASGRIDFEANVLTF. As DNA, the CDR3 is TGTGCCAGCACTCGGGCTAGCGGGAGGATAGATTTTGAGGCCAACGTCCTGACTTTC.